This T cell receptor (beta chain) was sequenced in a study of T cells after yellow fever vaccination (dated by TCRdb to the late 2010s). With regard to the full study: Libraries from fractions with low cell numbers were prepared with the SMART-Seq v4 Ultra Low Input RNA kit. To follow T-cell clones before and after primary and booster YFV17D yellow fever vaccination, bulk TCR alpha and beta repertoires were sequenced over time. Two healthy male donors made up the cohort, one aged 18 to 29 years and the other aged 30 to 40 years. Blood was collected at multiple timepoints before and after primary and secondary immunization, and bulk PBMC replicates and cell subsets were isolated.

Sequences SNHLY (CDR1) and FYNNEI (CDR2) are obtained from the germline V gene. V and J are truncated by 8 bases and 4 bases respectively, leaving an intervening sequence of 11 bases. Reading from cysteine to phenylalanine, the CDR3 counts 12 amino acids. Kept here is only the CDR3 DNA, which spans 36 bases and is read in frame from base 1. This clonotype was seen more than once but under ten times. The antigen this receptor binds is unknown. Per-base quality was not reported, and no clone a single base away is much larger than it. What the authors observed across the whole study: After the booster, most of the clones that had expanded following primary vaccination were detected again (just under 97% of CD4 and around 88% of CD8), which suggests that memory was broadly maintained. Because abundant contaminating clonotypes from the bulk population could be contained in FACS-sorted repertoires, computational filtering was required. A small fraction of clonotypes appeared in both the CD4 and CD8 compartments, likely as a result of convergent recombination. Only two donors were included in the study, so the extent to which the findings can be generalized is limited. Compared with the primary T-cell response, the secondary T-cell response was faster but weaker, reaching its peak on day 5 rather than on day 15.

The label giving this sample's treatment or condition can be read as: live attenuated yellow fever vaccine strain. At every blood-draw timepoint, two biological replicates of bulk PBMCs were collected. A standard Ficoll-Paque protocol was used to isolate PBMCs from peripheral blood. RNA was extracted with TriZol from bulk PBMCs, CD4 and CD8 fractions, and dextramer-positive and dextramer-negative fractions. Synthesis of TCR cDNA relied on 5'RACE template switching, a step that introduced a universal primer site along with unique molecular identifiers. cDNA synthesis was primed from both the TCR alpha and TCR beta constant segments. Library amplification used two PCR steps, and the second PCR step added sample barcodes and sequencing adapters. Libraries were sequenced on Illumina HiSeq 2500 (2x100 bp) or NovaSeq (2x150 bp). As for how the authors treated the data: Demultiplexing of reads and collapsing into UMI consensus sequences were performed with MIGEC, and V(D)J alignment was carried out with MiXCR. Vaccine-responding clonotypes were identified with edgeR using replicate PBMC samples, with FDR below 0.01 and a log2 fold change above 5 up to day 15 being required. Each bulk clonotype received a CD4 or CD8 identity based on whether the sequenced CD4 or CD8 repertoire contained that clonotype at higher abundance. Clones were called with MiXCR by TCRdb after fastp trimmed the public reads at Q25, and only in-frame beta chains were retained. Every distinct CDR3 protein forms one entry, paired with its most common genes and DNA. The V and J calls were determined by TCRdb, not by the authors. This sample gives a few hundred thousand distinct CDR3 sequences in total; around 7% of them show up just once. The ten largest make up roughly a sixth of the sample.

This chain joins TRBV2 to TRBJ1-2; the D gene assignment is ambiguous. This sample comprised PBMCs, obtained about 41 days after the first yellow fever vaccination. The sequence derives from a man aged 18 to 29 who received the YFV17D yellow fever vaccine. The base sequence is TGTGCCAGCGAGCGGTCTCTCTATGGCTACACCTTC. It translates as CASERSLYGYTF.